This T cell receptor beta chain derives from a study of cytomegalovirus exposure and HLA in healthy donors. The PCR employed 60 Vbeta primers together with 13 Jbeta primers. Produced via immunoSEQ multiplex PCR; TCRdb's table is partial and in-frame only. This sample has about 270,000 clones; under 80% occur once, and the top ten carry 2% to 2.5%. Material for sequencing was PBMCs. The TCR comes from a female donor in good health and CMV-seronegative.

The CDR3 sequence: CASSDGGSPYEQYF. The CDR3 DNA reads as TGCGCCAGCAGTGACGGCGGGAGCCCCTACGAGCAGTACTTC. V is TRBV10-1 and J is TRBJ2-7; 7 nucleotides agree with TRBD2. The germline V gene encodes CDR1 WNHNN and CDR2 SYGVQD (reference sequence). CDR3 length: 14 residues. The V segment lost 3 bases and the J segment 2 bases; nucleotides outside the gene matches: 4.